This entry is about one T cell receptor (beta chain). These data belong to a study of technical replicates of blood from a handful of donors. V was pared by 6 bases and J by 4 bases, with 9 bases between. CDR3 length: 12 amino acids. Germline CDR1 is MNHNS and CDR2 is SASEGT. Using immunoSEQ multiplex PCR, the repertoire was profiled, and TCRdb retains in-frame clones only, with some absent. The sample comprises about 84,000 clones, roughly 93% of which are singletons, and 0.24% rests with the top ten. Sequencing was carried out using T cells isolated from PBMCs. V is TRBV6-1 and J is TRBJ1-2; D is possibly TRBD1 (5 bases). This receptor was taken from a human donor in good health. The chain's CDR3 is CASRRGSYGYTF. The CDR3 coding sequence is TGTGCCAGCAGAAGGGGTTCCTATGGCTACACCTTC.